Following are 5 T cell receptor beta chains from one sample sequenced in a study of T-cell memory formation after mild COVID-19. MiXCR, applied by TCRdb to the 5' RACE reads, yields one record per CDR3 protein. This table has about 560,000 distinct CDR3 sequences, around a sixth appearing once. Sequenced input: PBMCs or a T cell subset sorted from them (not recorded which). The receptors were gathered from an adult woman who had mild COVID-19 (a few samples of this study predate the infection). Cell type and time point are not known.

The V call is TRBV4-1, the J call TRBJ2-1; D possibly corresponds to TRBD1 (5 bases). There are 12 residues in the CDR3. V lost 8 bases and J 4 bases, leaving 9 bases between the germline ends. CDR1 MGHRA and CDR2 YSYEKL come from the germline V gene. DNA for the CDR3: TGCGCCAGCGGGCAGGGTTACAATGAGCAGTTCTTC. This gives the protein CASGQGYNEQFF.

The chain recombines TRBV24-1 with TRBJ2-7; D ambiguous. This CDR3 is built from 9 residues. Germline loops: CDR1 KGHDR, CDR2 SFDVKD. V was trimmed by 12 bases and J by 4 bases, leaving 6 bases between them. The CDR3 loop reads CAVQYEQYF. For the CDR3, the DNA is TGTGCCGTTCAATACGAGCAGTACTTC.

There are many counts of this clonotype. The chain carries TRBV27 and TRBJ2-7; 7 bases are shared with TRBD2. Germline V gene data show CDR1 as MNHEY and CDR2 as SMNVEV (reference sequence). Losses at the gene ends were 3 bases for V and 0 bases for J; bases not matched to a gene: 2. The CDR3 consists of 14 residues. The DNA for the CDR3 is TGTGCCAGCAGTTTGGGGGAGGGCTCCTACGAGCAGTACTTC. This codes for CASSLGEGSYEQYF.

This chain links TRBV12-3 or TRBV12-4 with TRBJ2-5; D uncertain. Trimming took off 6 bases at V and 4 bases at J, with 15 bases between the two ends. This CDR3 contains 14 residues. CDR3 DNA: TGTGCCAGCAGCCAATACCGGTGTGGAGAGACCCAGTACTTC. Translating gives CASSQYRCGETQYF.

The V and J genes are TRBV20-1 and TRBJ2-7; the D is unclear. V lost 3 bases, J lost 1 base, and 16 bases lay in between. The CDR3 is 15 amino acids. The germline V gene has CDR1 DFQATT and CDR2 SNEGSKA (reference sequence). As DNA, the CDR3 is TGCAGTGCTAGTGGGCTGGCGGTGAATTCCTACGAGCAGTACTTC. Protein sequence: CSASGLAVNSYEQYF.